This passage covers 20 T cell receptor beta chains from one sample sequenced in a study of graft-versus-host responses after intestinal transplantation. These receptors are not linked to any known antigen. Only in-frame clones appear in the TCRdb table, and some are missing; sequencing was by immunoSEQ multiplex PCR. The sample has some 120,000 clones; more than 80% are singletons. Here the sequenced sample was unstimulated CD4+ T cells sorted from spleen or lymph node cells, taken before transplant. The receptors derive from a human donor who was the organ donor for an intestinal transplant.

This clone has a handful of counts. This rearrangement joins TRBV2 to TRBJ2-1; 10 positions agree with TRBD1. Per germline, CDR1 SNHLY and CDR2 FYNNEI. The CDR3 totals 16 residues. J lost 3 bases, V lost 7 bases, and 9 bases had no gene match. CDR3 DNA: TGTGCCAGCAATCCAGTAGGGACAGGGGTCTACAATGAGCAGTTCTTC. It codes for CASNPVGTGVYNEQFF.

The gene calls are TRBV7-2 and TRBJ1-1, with D unclear. V lost 1 base and J lost 8, with 14 bases in between. Germline V gives CDR1 SGHTA, CDR2 FQGNSA. The CDR3 is 14 residues long. The CDR3 DNA follows: TGTGCCAGCAGCTTAGTGCCAGGTGGGTCGGAAGCTTTCTTT. Protein: CASSLVPGGSEAFF.

The CDR3 region has the DNA TGCGCCAGCAGCCCATGGACGGATAGCACAGATACGCAGTATTTT. Protein sequence: CASSPWTDSTDTQYF. This sequence joins TRBV5-1 and TRBJ2-3, with unresolved D. Trimming pared 4 bases from V and 0 bases from J, leaving 12 bases between. The CDR3 totals 15 residues. Germline-derived CDR1 and CDR2 are SGHRS and YFSETQ.

V gene TRBV11-2 combines with J gene TRBJ2-2, with D unresolved. V lost 0 bases to trimming and J lost 2 bases, with 4 bases between them. Germline CDR1 reads SGHAT; CDR2 reads FQNNGV. The CDR3 consists of 14 residues. The CDR3 DNA reads TGTGCCAGCAGCTTAGAGGACAACACCGGGGAGCTGTTTTTT. It translates to CASSLEDNTGELFF.

The V gene is TRBV5-1, the J gene TRBJ1-1; 8 positions match TRBD1. With 0 bases clipped from V and 0 bases from J, the junction kept 1 base outside the gene matches. This CDR3 has 15 residues. In germline, CDR1 is SGHRS, CDR2 YFSETQ. CDR3 residues: CASSLDRGMNTEAFF. The DNA of the CDR3 is TGCGCCAGCAGCTTGGACAGGGGGATGAACACTGAAGCTTTCTTT. Drawing the rest from reference TRBV5-1 and TRBJ1-1, the complete variable domain is KAGVTQTPRYLIKTRGQQVTLSCSPISGHRSVSWYQQTPGQGLQFLFEYFSETQRNKGNFPGRFSGRQFSNSRSEMNVSTLELGDSALYLCASSLDRGMNTEAFFGQGTRLTVV.

This clone was picked up one time. The chain is built from TRBV28 and TRBJ2-3; 7 bases are shared with TRBD2. Germline V gene sequence: CDR1 MDHEN, CDR2 SYDVKM. The trim removed 3 bases at V and 0 bases at J, leaving 0 bases unmatched. The CDR3 extends over 14 amino acids. The CDR3 sequence: CASSLGGSTDTQYF. CDR3 in DNA: TGTGCCAGCAGTTTGGGGGGGAGCACAGATACGCAGTATTTT.

This clone has a single count. The V gene is TRBV29-1, the J gene TRBJ1-2; 7 nucleotides match TRBD1. This CDR3 has 11 residues. Germline V gene sequence: CDR1 SQVTM, CDR2 ANQGSEA. The V gene end was trimmed by 5 bases and the J gene end by 9 bases; junction bases not matched to a gene: 6. The CDR3 DNA sequence: TGCAGCGTTCGACAGGGCGGGAGCTACACCTTC. Amino acid sequence: CSVRQGGSYTF.

The chain recombines TRBV6-1 with TRBJ2-1; D not certain. Germline CDR1 is MNHNS and CDR2 is SASEGT. The CDR3 runs to 14 residues. The V end lost 8 bases, the J end lost 6 bases, and 17 bases lay between the germline ends. CDR3: CASRKRGVGNEQFF. The CDR3 DNA is TGTGCCAGCCGAAAACGAGGTGTAGGCAATGAGCAGTTCTTC.

The chain carries TRBV28 and TRBJ1-5, with D unresolved. The CDR3 runs 12 residues. Trimming removed 7 bases from V and 1 base from J, with 5 bases in between. Germline V gene sequence: CDR1 MDHEN, CDR2 SYDVKM. The CDR3 region is CASTPSNQPQHF. The CDR3 DNA follows: TGTGCCAGCACCCCGAGCAATCAGCCCCAGCATTTT.

The chain employs TRBV5-5 and TRBJ2-1, with 9 bases lining up with TRBD2. The germline gives CDR1 SGHKS, CDR2 YYEKEE (reference sequence). J was trimmed by 4 bases and V by 2 bases; bases with no gene match: 4. This CDR3 has 15 amino acids. The CDR3 DNA reads TGTGCCAGCAGCTTTCTAGCGGGAATTTACAATGAGCAGTTCTTC. Protein: CASSFLAGIYNEQFF.

The gene calls are TRBV6-5 and TRBJ2-7; 11 bases align to TRBD1. Per germline, CDR1 MNHEY and CDR2 SVGAGI. The length of the CDR3 is 14 residues. V gave up 6 bases and J gave up 4 bases; unmatched junction bases: 5. The chain's CDR3 is CASRKDRGRYEQYF. As DNA, the CDR3 is TGTGCCAGCAGGAAGGACAGGGGGCGATACGAGCAGTACTTC.

The chain recombines TRBV6-1 with TRBJ2-7, with D perhaps matching TRBD2 (6 bases). The CDR3 runs 15 residues. V gave up 3 bases and J gave up 3 bases, with 15 bases separating them. The germline V gene has CDR1 MNHNS and CDR2 SASEGT. CDR3 sequence reads: CASSDPGLGFYEQYF. CDR3 nucleotide sequence: TGTGCCAGCAGTGACCCGGGACTGGGATTCTACGAGCAGTACTTC.

The chain has TRBV7-3 and TRBJ2-1; D is possibly TRBD1 or TRBD2 (5 bases each). The germline V gene has CDR1 SGHTA and CDR2 FQGTGA. This CDR3 has 15 residues. The V end was cut by 2 bases, the J end by 6 bases, with 14 bases between. The CDR3 DNA is TGTGCCAGCAGCTTACGGGGCGGGCAGGGCAATGAGCAGTTCTTC. Translating gives CASSLRGGQGNEQFF.

The rearrangement joins TRBV19 to TRBJ1-1; tentative D call: TRBD1 (6 bases). V was trimmed by 3 bases and J by 3 bases, leaving 11 bases between them. The CDR3 is made up of 14 amino acids. Germline loops: CDR1 LNHDA, CDR2 SQIVND (reference sequence). The CDR3 nucleotides are TGTGCCAGTAGTATTTTGGCAGGGGACACTGAAGCTTTCTTT. It codes for CASSILAGDTEAFF.

The V gene is TRBV5-1, the J gene TRBJ2-3; possibly TRBD1 for D (7 bases). CDR3 length: 15 amino acids. Trimming removed 3 bases at V and 1 base at J, with 12 bases between. CDR1 SGHRS and CDR2 YFSETQ come from the germline V gene. The CDR3: CASSWRGPGTDTQYF. In nucleotides, the CDR3 is TGCGCCAGCAGCTGGAGGGGGCCGGGCACAGATACGCAGTATTTT. The whole variable domain, filled in from reference TRBV5-1 and TRBJ2-3, reads KAGVTQTPRYLIKTRGQQVTLSCSPISGHRSVSWYQQTPGQGLQFLFEYFSETQRNKGNFPGRFSGRQFSNSRSEMNVSTLELGDSALYLCASSWRGPGTDTQYFGPGTRLTVL.

This sequence joins TRBV7-2 and TRBJ1-2, with 7 bases that match TRBD1. V lost 7 bases and J lost 5; bases outside the gene matches: 13. In germline, CDR1 is SGHTA, CDR2 FQGNSA. This CDR3 region has 15 residues. In DNA, the CDR3 is TGTGCCAGCAATACCAGAGGGGACAGTGCGTATGGCTACACCTTC. Amino acids: CASNTRGDSAYGYTF.

The chain is built from TRBV7-2 and TRBJ2-1, with TRBD2 matching over 9 bases. After removal of 1 base from V and 0 bases from J, the junction contained 4 bases not matched to a gene. CDR1 is SGHTA, CDR2 FQGNSA, per germline. The CDR3 extends over 17 amino acids. The CDR3 protein is CASSLGGSGSSYNEQFF. The CDR3 DNA is TGTGCCAGCAGCTTAGGAGGTAGCGGGAGCTCCTACAATGAGCAGTTCTTC.

V usage is TRBV5-1 and J usage is TRBJ2-7, with D possibly matching TRBD1 (6 bases). The germline V gene has CDR1 SGHRS and CDR2 YFSETQ. This CDR3 region has 16 residues. Trimming left V 0 bases short and J 0 bases short, with 13 bases between. Here the CDR3 reads CASSLEGHPFSYEQYF. CDR3 bases: TGCGCCAGCAGCTTGGAGGGACACCCCTTCTCCTACGAGCAGTACTTC. Full variable domain (remainder filled in from reference TRBV5-1 and TRBJ2-7): KAGVTQTPRYLIKTRGQQVTLSCSPISGHRSVSWYQQTPGQGLQFLFEYFSETQRNKGNFPGRFSGRQFSNSRSEMNVSTLELGDSALYLCASSLEGHPFSYEQYFGPGTRLTVT.

This chain links TRBV5-1 with TRBJ2-1; D is unclear. The CDR3 extends over 15 amino acids. Trimming took 4 bases from V and 4 from J, leaving 15 bases between them. CDR1 and CDR2 from the germline V gene are SGHRS and YFSETQ. The CDR3 reads CASSADVPLYNEQFF. The CDR3 bases are TGCGCCAGCAGCGCGGACGTCCCTCTTTACAATGAGCAGTTCTTC.

The genes are TRBV6-5 and TRBJ2-1; 7 bases are a match to TRBD2. V lost 1 base and J lost 7; bases outside the gene matches: 4. The CDR3 extends over 14 amino acids. CDR1 is MNHEY, CDR2 SVGAGI, per germline. CDR3 DNA sequence: TGTGCCAGCAGTTACTTTAGCGGGCAAAATGAGCAGTTCTTC. Translation gives CASSYFSGQNEQFF.